Listed here are 21 T cell receptor beta chains from one sample, sequenced in a study of T cell responses to AZD1222 COVID-19 vaccine. This table comes from immunoSEQ multiplex PCR, and its TCRdb copy is limited to in-frame clones, with some not included. The table records 150,000 or so clones, approximately 90% of them present only once. Here the sequenced sample was peripheral blood, taken on day 0 of AZD1222 vaccination. All receptors derive from an adult in good health.

The chain is built from TRBV5-5 and TRBJ1-3; TRBD1 aligns across 12 bases. The CDR3 totals 18 residues. Germline V gene lookup returns CDR1 SGHKS and CDR2 YYEKEE (reference sequence). The trim removed 5 bases at V and 4 bases at J, leaving 13 bases unmatched. CDR3 amino acids: CASRSRGTGGAEGNTIYF. CDR3 DNA: TGTGCCAGCAGGAGCCGAGGGACAGGGGGCGCGGAAGGAAACACCATATATTTT.

The chain employs TRBV4-1 and TRBJ2-2; D is ambiguous. The CDR3 contains 14 residues. V was pared by 4 bases and J by 7 bases, with 13 bases between. CDR1 is MGHRA and CDR2 is YSYEKL in the germline V gene. The CDR3 region has the DNA TGCGCCAGCAGCCTCTTAGATGAGTTCGGGGAGCTGTTTTTT. Translating it yields CASSLLDEFGELFF.

The chain recombines TRBV11-2 with TRBJ1-6; 7 positions agree with TRBD1. The ends lost 6 bases at V and 8 bases at J; junction bases unmatched: 13. Germline V CDR1 and CDR2: SGHAT, FQNNGV. There are 16 residues in the CDR3. CDR3 sequence: CASSSVRGPVDSPLHF. In nucleotides, the CDR3 is TGTGCCAGCAGTTCCGTTAGGGGGCCTGTGGATTCACCCCTCCACTTT.

The genes are TRBV27 and TRBJ2-1, with TRBD2 matching 9 bases. From germline, CDR1 is MNHEY and CDR2 SMNVEV (reference sequence). CDR3 length equals 16 residues. V dropped 5 bases and J dropped 5; count of bases not matched to a gene: 10. CDR3 sequence: CASSGLGLAEHNEQFF. CDR3 bases: TGTGCCAGCAGTGGCCTGGGACTAGCAGAACACAATGAGCAGTTCTTC.

This clone was seen just once. The rearrangement joins TRBV19 to TRBJ1-2, with 9 bases aligning to TRBD1. V dropped 2 bases and J dropped 4; count of bases not matched to a gene: 8. The CDR3 consists of 16 residues. Germline V gene data show CDR1 as LNHDA and CDR2 as SQIVND (reference sequence). The chain's CDR3 is CASSISGTGFFYGYTF. Here the CDR3 DNA reads TGTGCCAGTAGTATATCCGGGACAGGGTTCTTCTATGGCTACACCTTC.

The rearrangement joins TRBV30 to TRBJ1-2, with a possible D match to TRBD1 (5 bases). Looked up from germline, CDR1 is GTSNPN and CDR2 is SVGIG (reference sequence). Deletions cut 0 bases from V and 6 bases from J, with 8 bases between. This CDR3 is 12 amino acids long. This chain's CDR3 is CAWSVRGDGYTF. As DNA, the CDR3 is TGTGCCTGGAGTGTACGGGGGGATGGCTACACCTTC.

This chain joins TRBV11-3 and TRBJ2-3, with D hard to call. CDR1 is SGHNT and CDR2 is YENEEA in the germline V gene. Between the trimmed V and J ends, which lost 4 bases and 0 bases, there was a span of 2 bases. The CDR3 has 12 residues. The CDR3 DNA is TGTGCCAGCAGCTCTAGCACAGATACGCAGTATTTT. Protein sequence: CASSSSTDTQYF.

This chain links TRBV19 with TRBJ1-5, with no clear D. Deletions cut 6 bases from V and 0 bases from J, with 15 bases between. Germline CDR1 and CDR2: LNHDA and SQIVND (reference sequence). This CDR3 comprises 16 residues. This chain's CDR3 is CASSRQGLTSNQPQHF. Written as DNA, the CDR3 is TGTGCCAGTAGCCGACAAGGACTGACTAGCAATCAGCCCCAGCATTTT.

The chain uses TRBV7-3 and TRBJ2-6; D uncertain. V was cut by 1 base and J by 0 bases, with 7 bases left in between. Germline CDR1 is SGHTA and CDR2 is FQGTGA. There are 16 residues in the CDR3. The CDR3 DNA reads as TGTGCCAGCAGCTTAAATCCCCCCTCTGGGGCCAACGTCCTGACTTTC. This codes for CASSLNPPSGANVLTF.

On this clone itself: One end of the junction does not line up with germline, which may come from a read error. This chain's CDR3 is CASRKTSGMDNEQFF. CDR3 DNA sequence: TGTGCTAGCAGAAAAACTAGCGGGATGGACAATGAGCAGTTCTTC. The V gene is TRBV7-7, the J gene TRBJ2-1, with 10 bases that match TRBD2. Germline CDR1 is SSHAT and CDR2 is FNYEAQ (reference sequence). The CDR3 totals 15 residues.

V is TRBV10-3 and J is TRBJ1-6; D is possibly TRBD1 (5 bases). The V and J ends lost 10 bases and 7 bases respectively, with 8 bases between them. The CDR3 loop spans 11 amino acids. Germline CDR1 ENHRY, CDR2 SYGVKD. The CDR3 nucleotides read TGTGCCACCCGGGGCAATTCACCCCTCCACTTT. Encoded protein: CATRGNSPLHF.

The rearrangement links TRBV7-2 to TRBJ2-7; 9 bases fit TRBD1. The J segment lost 2 bases and the V segment lost 4 bases, leaving 3 bases of the junction unmatched. CDR3 length: 14 residues. Germline CDR1 SGHTA, CDR2 FQGNSA. The CDR3 DNA follows: TGTGCCAGCAGCTCGGACAGGGGTCCCTACGAGCAGTACTTC. This gives the protein CASSSDRGPYEQYF.

V and J are TRBV3-1 (or the pseudogene TRBV3-2) and TRBJ2-1; D assignment may be TRBD1 or TRBD2 (5 bases each). Trimming pared 0 bases from V and 0 bases from J, leaving 9 bases between. CDR3 length: 16 amino acids. CDR1 is LGHDT, CDR2 YNNKEL, per germline (reference sequence). CDR3 sequence: CASSQDWGSSYNEQFF. For the CDR3, the DNA is TGTGCCAGCAGCCAAGATTGGGGGTCCTCCTACAATGAGCAGTTCTTC.

The chain combines TRBV6-8 with TRBJ2-2, with a weak D call TRBD1 (6 bases). This CDR3 has 14 amino acids. CDR1 is MNHGY and CDR2 is SAAAGT in the germline V gene. V gave up 11 bases and J gave up 1 base, with 14 bases separating them. CDR3 sequence (DNA): TGTGCCCGCTCGGGACATCAGAACACCGGGGAGCTGTTTTTT. Protein: CARSGHQNTGELFF.

The chain couples TRBV28 to TRBJ2-7; 11 bases agree with TRBD2. Germline CDR1 MDHEN, CDR2 SYDVKM. Trimming at V came to 5 bases and at J to 0 bases, leaving 6 bases not matched to a gene. This CDR3 spans 16 amino acids. As DNA, the CDR3 is TGTGCCAGCAGTCGGGGACTAGCGGTTTACTCCTACGAGCAGTACTTC. Amino acids: CASSRGLAVYSYEQYF.

The V call is TRBV12-3 or TRBV12-4, the J call TRBJ1-2; 7 nucleotides align to TRBD1. This CDR3 is 13 amino acids long. V trimming: 6 bases; J trimming: 4 bases; junction bases outside the gene matches: 5. The CDR3 sequence: CASRQGMTYGYTF. CDR3 coding DNA: TGTGCCAGCAGACAGGGGATGACCTATGGCTACACCTTC.

This rearrangement joins TRBV10-3 to TRBJ2-7; D uncertain. There are 15 residues in the CDR3. V shed 3 bases and J shed 2 bases, with 14 bases lying between them. Germline CDR1 is ENHRY and CDR2 is SYGVKD. This CDR3 reads CAISEVEDPPYEQYF. The CDR3 bases are TGTGCCATCAGTGAAGTCGAGGACCCACCCTACGAGCAGTACTTC.

The rearrangement uses TRBV25-1 and TRBJ1-3; 8 bases match TRBD1. With 1 base clipped from V and 3 bases from J, the junction kept 8 bases outside the gene matches. The CDR3 contains 17 residues. From germline, CDR1 is MGHDK and CDR2 SYGVNS. Written as DNA, the CDR3 is TGTGCCAGCAGTGAATGGAGAGGCAGGGGGCTTGGAAACACCATATATTTT. Its protein product is CASSEWRGRGLGNTIYF. The full variable domain, its missing parts supplied by reference TRBV25-1 and TRBJ1-3, is EADIYQTPRYLVIGTGKKITLECSQTMGHDKMYWYQQDPGMELHLIHYSYGVNSTEKGDLSSESTVSRIRTEHFPLTLESARPSHTSQYLCASSEWRGRGLGNTIYFGEGSWLTVV.

The V and J genes are TRBV6-6 and TRBJ1-2; D perhaps matches TRBD1 (5 bases). CDR3 size: 12 residues. Germline CDR1 is MNHNY and CDR2 is SVGAGI (reference sequence). The V and J ends lost 8 bases and 4 bases respectively, with 11 bases between them. CDR3 sequence reads: CASDGGVYGYTF. As DNA, the CDR3 is TGTGCCAGCGACGGAGGGGTCTATGGCTACACCTTC.

The gene calls are TRBV14 and TRBJ1-6; 7 bases are a match to TRBD1. Germline V gives CDR1 SGHDN, CDR2 FVKESK. The CDR3 contains 15 residues. V shed 6 bases and J 7 bases; nucleotides not matched to a gene: 9. DNA for the CDR3: TGTGCCAGCAGGGCCGACAGGGTACGGAATTCACCCCTCCACTTT. Protein sequence: CASRADRVRNSPLHF.

This chain uses TRBV4-1 with TRBJ2-7; TRBD2 is a possible D gene (5 bases). The CDR3 loop spans 14 amino acids. Per the germline V gene, CDR1 is MGHRA and CDR2 is YSYEKL. Trimming took off 0 bases at V and 6 bases at J, with 12 bases between the two ends. Here the CDR3 DNA reads TGCGCCAGCAGCCAAGACGGGAATATTGGCGAGCAGTACTTC. It is translated as CASSQDGNIGEQYF.